What follows are 25 T cell receptor beta chains derived from one specimen sequenced in a study of cytomegalovirus exposure and HLA in healthy donors. Libraries were prepared by immunoSEQ multiplex PCR; TCRdb keeps only in-frame clonotypes and omits some of them. The sample consists of 220,000 or so clones, over 80% of them appearing once. The sequencing input was PBMCs. The receptor set was obtained from a woman in her thirties in good health and CMV-seropositive.

This chain connects TRBV10-2 to TRBJ2-1, with 9 bases identical to TRBD1. This CDR3 is 16 amino acids long. V trimming: 8 bases; J trimming: 9 bases; junction bases outside the gene matches: 17. CDR1 is WSHSY, CDR2 SAAADI, per germline. The CDR3 loop is CASAGEAGQGYREQFF. CDR3 nucleotides: TGCGCCAGCGCTGGGGAGGCGGGACAGGGTTATCGTGAGCAGTTCTTC.

This clone was recorded a few times. The chain is built from TRBV18 and TRBJ1-4; D unresolved. This CDR3 is 15 amino acids long. The V end lost 2 bases, the J end lost 5 bases, and 12 bases lay between the germline ends. CDR1 and CDR2 (germline): KGHSH, LQKENI. CDR3 DNA: TGTGCCAGCTCACCATTAGCGAGTAAGAATGAAAAACTGTTTTTT. Encoded protein: CASSPLASKNEKLFF.

This sequence joins TRBV6-5 and TRBJ2-7, with 9 bases lining up with TRBD1. The CDR3 length is 15 residues. The germline CDR1 and CDR2 sequences are MNHEY and SVGAGI. The V and J ends lost 0 bases and 7 bases, in that order; junction bases with no gene match: 7. The CDR3 protein is CASSYSGQGLEEQYF. The CDR3 coding sequence is TGTGCCAGCAGTTACTCGGGACAGGGACTTGAAGAGCAGTACTTC.

This clone was detected a few times. The chain has TRBV5-6 and TRBJ1-1; maybe TRBD1 (5 bases). Trimming cost V 4 bases and J 0 bases, with 19 bases left between them. CDR1 is SGHDT and CDR2 is YYEEEE in the germline V gene. The CDR3 is 17 amino acids. CDR3 residues: CASSLFAGESLNTEAFF. CDR3 DNA: TGTGCCAGCAGCCTATTCGCGGGGGAATCATTGAACACTGAAGCTTTCTTT.

V usage is TRBV23-1 and J usage is TRBJ1-2, with D unclear. TRBV23-1 counts as an open reading frame of uncertain function. This CDR3 region has 16 residues. Trimming stripped 5 bases from V and 6 bases from J, with 22 bases between. The CDR3 reads CASSSILSQASHGYTF. CDR3 bases: TGCGCCAGCAGTTCGATATTGTCTCAGGCCTCGCATGGCTACACCTTC.

The chain is built from TRBV30 and TRBJ2-7; no reliable D call. Germline V CDR1 and CDR2: GTSNPN, SVGIG (reference sequence). Trimming left V 5 bases short and J 5 bases short, with 13 bases between. The CDR3 is made up of 12 amino acids. As DNA, the CDR3 is TGTGCCTGGGCCCTCCGTCGCGACGAGCAGTACTTC. Its protein is CAWALRRDEQYF.

The chain combines TRBV7-2 with TRBJ2-7, with 8 bases identical to TRBD2. With V trimmed by 1 base and J by 6 bases, 2 bases remained unmatched. The V gene's germline CDR1 is SGHTA and CDR2 FQGNSA. This CDR3 spans 13 amino acids. CDR3 bases: TGTGCCAGCAGCTTAGAGCGGGAGTCCGAGCAGTACTTC. Amino acids: CASSLERESEQYF.

The chain links TRBV10-3 to TRBJ2-7; TRBD1 is a possible D gene (6 bases). The CDR3 contains 12 residues. Germline-derived CDR1 and CDR2 are ENHRY and SYGVKD. V lost 6 bases, J lost 1 base, and 7 bases lay in between. CDR3 coding DNA: TGTGCCATCAGAGGACAGTCCTACGAGCAGTACTTC. It codes for CAIRGQSYEQYF.

V usage is TRBV7-3 and J usage is TRBJ2-1; D call uncertain. Trimming removed 4 bases from V and 5 bases from J, with 12 bases in between. The CDR3 runs to 14 residues. Germline V gives CDR1 SGHTA, CDR2 FQGTGA. This CDR3 is CASSSTHWNNEQFF. The CDR3 nucleotides read TGTGCCAGCAGCTCCACACACTGGAACAATGAGCAGTTCTTC.

The V gene is TRBV4-3, the J gene TRBJ1-1; weak D call: TRBD1 (5 bases). Germline V lookup: CDR1 LGHNA, CDR2 YSLEER. This CDR3 comprises 16 residues. Between the trimmed V and J ends, which lost 1 base and 1 base, there was a span of 13 bases. The CDR3 sequence: CASSQVIQETNTEAFF. Here the CDR3 DNA reads TGCGCCAGCAGCCAAGTCATACAGGAGACGAACACTGAAGCTTTCTTT.

This rearrangement joins TRBV2 to TRBJ2-1; a weak D match, TRBD1 (5 bases). Trimming removed 7 bases from V and 4 bases from J, with 5 bases in between. The germline V gene encodes CDR1 SNHLY and CDR2 FYNNEI. The CDR3 contains 11 residues. CDR3: CASTGYNEQFF. CDR3 DNA sequence: TGTGCCAGCACAGGGTACAATGAGCAGTTCTTC.

The CDR3 loop reads CASKRGAGDIQYF. The DNA of the CDR3 is TGTGCCAGTAAGAGGGGCGCCGGGGACATTCAGTACTTC. The genes are TRBV6-5 and TRBJ2-4; D is tentatively TRBD1 or TRBD2 (5 bases each). The germline CDR1 and CDR2 sequences are MNHEY and SVGAGI. This CDR3 comprises 13 residues. With 9 bases removed from V and 8 bases from J, the gap between germline ends came to 17 bases.

The chain is built from TRBV27 and TRBJ2-5; D is possibly TRBD2 (6 bases). CDR1 and CDR2 (germline): MNHEY, SMNVEV (reference sequence). The CDR3 has 17 residues. V was clipped by 6 bases and J by 2 bases, with 22 bases between them. The CDR3 protein is CASRSFHGRLVQETQYF. The CDR3, as DNA: TGTGCCAGCAGAAGTTTCCATGGGAGGTTGGTTCAAGAGACCCAGTACTTC.

In this sample, this clone turned up once. This chain uses TRBV5-1 with TRBJ2-1; the D is unclear. Germline V CDR1 and CDR2: SGHRS, YFSETQ. CDR3 length: 13 amino acids. The V and J ends lost 5 bases and 4 bases respectively, with 10 bases between them. The chain's CDR3 is CASSYSVYNEQFF. The DNA of the CDR3 is TGCGCCAGCAGTTACAGCGTTTACAATGAGCAGTTCTTC.

This chain joins TRBV5-1 and TRBJ1-1, with D perhaps TRBD1 (5 bases). V was pared by 6 bases and J by 1 base, with 16 bases between. CDR3 length equals 15 residues. From germline, CDR1 is SGHRS and CDR2 YFSETQ. The CDR3 sequence: CASTYLTGANTEAFF. The CDR3 nucleotides are TGCGCCAGCACCTACTTAACCGGGGCGAACACTGAAGCTTTCTTT.

The chain joins TRBV18 to TRBJ1-1; D is uncertain. Trimming removed 6 bases from V and 1 base from J, with 15 bases in between. The CDR3 is made up of 15 amino acids. From germline, CDR1 is KGHSH and CDR2 LQKENI. The chain's CDR3 is CASSLGPSGNTEAFF. CDR3 sequence (DNA): TGTGCCAGCTCCTTAGGGCCCTCGGGGAACACTGAAGCTTTCTTT.

This clone was recorded only once. The CDR3 DNA reads TGTGCCAGCAGCTTCGGACAGGGGGTTGGGGACACTGAAGCTTTCTTT. Translating it yields CASSFGQGVGDTEAFF. The chain is built from TRBV11-3 and TRBJ1-1, with TRBD1 matching 10 bases. V was clipped by 3 bases and J by 3 bases; unmatched bases: 7. This CDR3 is built from 16 residues. The germline gives CDR1 SGHNT, CDR2 YENEEA.

This chain links TRBV7-9 with TRBJ1-1; 11 bases agree with TRBD1. The V gene's germline CDR1 is SEHNR and CDR2 FQNEAQ (reference sequence). CDR3 size: 15 residues. J was trimmed by 10 bases and V by 5 bases; bases with no gene match: 12. Here the CDR3 DNA reads TGTGCCAGCAGCCCCCATGGGGACAGGGGGGTGGGAGCTTTCTTT. Its protein product is CASSPHGDRGVGAFF.

The chain couples TRBV11-2 to TRBJ2-5, with TRBD2 matching over 10 bases. The CDR3 spans 17 residues. Germline V CDR1 and CDR2: SGHAT, FQNNGV. V lost 5 bases, J lost 3 bases, and 12 bases stayed unmatched. CDR3 protein: CASSLFGLAGAKETQYF. CDR3 in DNA: TGTGCCAGCAGCCTCTTCGGGCTAGCGGGAGCGAAAGAGACCCAGTACTTC.

V is TRBV5-6 and J is TRBJ2-7; no definite D call. The V end was cut by 4 bases, the J end by 5 bases, with 7 bases between. Germline CDR1 reads SGHDT; CDR2 reads YYEEEE. This CDR3 region has 11 residues. The CDR3 reads CASSRLHEQYF. As DNA, the CDR3 is TGTGCCAGCAGCCGCCTCCACGAGCAGTACTTC.

CDR3 in amino acids: CASSLLQGASYRGNQPQHF. The DNA for the CDR3 is TGTGCCAGCAGTTTGTTACAGGGGGCTTCGTATCGTGGCAATCAGCCCCAGCATTTT. The rearrangement links TRBV28 to TRBJ1-5; 9 bases line up with TRBD1. CDR1 and CDR2 from the germline V gene are MDHEN and SYDVKM. With V trimmed by 3 bases and J by 2 bases, 14 bases remained unmatched. The CDR3 runs 19 residues. Full variable domain (remainder filled in from reference TRBV28 and TRBJ1-5): DVKVTQSSRYLVKRTGEKVFLECVQDMDHENMFWYRQDPGLGLRLIYFSYDVKMKEKGDIPEGYSVSREKKERFSLILESASTNQTSMYLCASSLLQGASYRGNQPQHFGDGTRLSIL.

The chain employs TRBV5-4 and TRBJ2-7; D is unclear. CDR3 length equals 11 residues. The V gene lost 2 bases and the J gene lost 11 bases, with 11 bases spanning the gap. CDR1 and CDR2 (germline): SGHNT, YYREEE (reference sequence). Here the CDR3 reads CASSFKEVEYF. The CDR3 DNA reads as TGTGCCAGCAGCTTTAAAGAGGTGGAGTACTTC.

The chain has TRBV5-8 and TRBJ2-3; 9 positions agree with TRBD1. Trimming at V came to 4 bases and at J to 3 bases, leaving 9 bases not matched to a gene. This CDR3 has 16 residues. Germline V gene lookup returns CDR1 SGHTS and CDR2 YDEGEE. CDR3 nucleotide sequence: TGTGCCAGCAGCAGACGGGACAGGGCTTTTACAGATACGCAGTATTTT. Translation: CASSRRDRAFTDTQYF.

J is TRBJ1-4 and V is TRBV25-1; no clear D. This CDR3 has 14 amino acids. Germline V gene data show CDR1 as MGHDK and CDR2 as SYGVNS. The V end was cut by 4 bases, the J end by 0 bases, with 6 bases between. Written as DNA, the CDR3 is TGTGCCAGCAGTGCGTTTGCAACTAATGAAAAACTGTTTTTT. This translates into CASSAFATNEKLFF.

This chain connects TRBV10-3 to TRBJ2-1; D could derive from TRBD1 or TRBD2 (5 bases each). The CDR3 contains 13 residues. Germline values: CDR1 ENHRY, CDR2 SYGVKD. The chain's CDR3 is CASTGTEYNEQFF. DNA for the CDR3: TGTGCATCCACCGGGACGGAATACAATGAGCAGTTCTTC.